Listed here is a single TCR beta chain. Sequenced by immunoSEQ multiplex PCR; TCRdb stores in-frame clones only, minus some. The sample lists roughly 100,000 clones; about 89% were seen once. The source of the sample is a study of T cell changes during pregnancy in multiple sclerosis. This CDR3 comprises 13 residues. The ends lost 4 bases at V and 9 bases at J; junction bases unmatched: 9. Germline V CDR1 and CDR2: SGDLS, YYNGEE. Sequenced here: peripheral blood, sampled before pregnancy. This chain uses TRBV9 with TRBJ2-5; 7 bases agree with TRBD1. The TCR was taken from a female donor with multiple sclerosis, enrolled in a pregnancy study. CDR3 DNA sequence: TGTGCCAGCAGCCCAGACAGGGTGGAGGCCCAGTACTTC. Translation gives CASSPDRVEAQYF.